This T cell receptor beta chain was retrieved from a study of T-cell reconstitution after alpha-beta-depleted transplantation in children. The study, taken as a whole, reports: Some patients showed high day-60 TCRbeta diversity, which derived from surviving recipient T cells and thymic progenitors. Newly produced T cells mostly accounted for T-cell counts and diversity one year post-transplant.

V shed 4 bases and J shed 3 bases, with 10 bases lying between them. CDR1 MNHEY and CDR2 SVGAGI come from the germline V gene. CDR3 size: 14 residues. A word on this clonotype: What it binds is unknown.

A TCRbeta library incorporating unique molecular identifiers was prepared. Using its own MiXCR run on the PCR reads, TCRdb lists one record per CDR3 protein. The profile covers a few hundred thousand distinct CDR3 sequences, with 10% to 15% appearing a single time and 2.2% taken by the ten largest. Sequencing used PBMCs, mostly from graft donor cells, obtained 360 days after TCRalphabeta/CD19-depleted stem cell transplant. The sequence was obtained from a male patient between 5 and 17 years old who had a stem cell transplant for acute myeloid leukemia, so the T cells may come from the graft donor. This chain links TRBV6-5 with TRBJ1-5; maybe TRBD1 (6 bases). The CDR3 sequence: CASSWTAINQPQHF. The DNA for the CDR3 is TGTGCCAGCAGTTGGACAGCGATCAATCAGCCCCAGCATTTT.